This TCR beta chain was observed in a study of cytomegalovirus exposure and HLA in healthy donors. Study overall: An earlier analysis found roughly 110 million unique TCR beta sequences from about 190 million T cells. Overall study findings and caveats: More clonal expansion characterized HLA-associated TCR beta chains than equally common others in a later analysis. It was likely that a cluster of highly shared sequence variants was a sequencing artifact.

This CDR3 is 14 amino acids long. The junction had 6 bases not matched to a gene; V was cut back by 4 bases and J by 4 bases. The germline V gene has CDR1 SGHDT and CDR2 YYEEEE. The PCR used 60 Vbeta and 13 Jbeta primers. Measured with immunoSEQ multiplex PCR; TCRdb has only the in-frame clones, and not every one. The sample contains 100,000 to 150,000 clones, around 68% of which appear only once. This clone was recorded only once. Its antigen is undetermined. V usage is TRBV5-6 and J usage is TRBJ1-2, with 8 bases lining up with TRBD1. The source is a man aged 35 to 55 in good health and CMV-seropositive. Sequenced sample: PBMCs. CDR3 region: CASSPPGTGYGYTF. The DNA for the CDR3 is TGTGCCAGCAGCCCCCCCGGGACAGGCTATGGCTACACCTTC.